This TCR beta chain is drawn from a study of blood T cell repertoires in COVID-19 (dated by TCRdb to about 2020). Regarding the study in general: Collaborator samples came from the United States, Italy and Spain and covered acute and convalescent phases of COVID-19. The prospective study material was composed of cDNA or gDNA derived from T cells, B-cell-depleted T cells, or PBMCs. Deeply sampled blood TCRbeta repertoires from subjects exposed to, actively infected with, or recovered from COVID-19 were included in the dataset. A freely available public database, intended as a resource for researchers studying the immune response to SARS-CoV-2, is where the repertoires were released. Samples were obtained from the ongoing ImmuneRACE study (first 160 participants) and from some 1,200 subjects provided by 6 global collaborators. A de-identified subject ID, COVID-19 status, age in years and sex were almost always included in the sample metadata. Where HLA class I and class II types were available, the types were taken from metadata supplied by the sample provider, not from assay-based typing.

Details on this clone: It lacks a known antigen. No much larger clone is present one base from it, and per-base qualities are unavailable.

Samples from volunteer blood donors who had recovered from COVID-19 were contributed by a second Seattle source. Collaborating institutions collected whole blood in K2EDTA tubes following their own protocols. For TCRbeta analysis, collaborator samples were shipped as frozen whole blood, as isolated PBMCs, or as DNA extracted from either sample type. The immunoSEQ Assay, a bias-controlled multiplex PCR, was used to amplify TCRbeta CDR3 regions from genomic DNA. The original pipeline was this. Nucleated cell counts per sample were estimated from amplification of reference gene primers within the assay. To quantify the absolute abundance of each unique TCRbeta CDR3 rearrangement, sequence reads were collapsed and filtered. For each sample, productive Simpson clonality was calculated by taking the square root of Simpson's diversity index across productive rearrangements. This is the immuneACCESS table as TCRdb keeps it, with only in-frame sequences that have V and J called. A part of the clones is gone; compared with another copy, unresolved V genes explain less than half, and the rest is unexplained. The DNA was the basis for D and trimming; V, J and clone size are from that table. The sample table shows just over 250,000 clones, and approximately 86% are seen once. About 10% of the sample goes to the ten largest clones.

What the authors observed across the whole study: The amount of clinical and demographic metadata varied by source and participant and was provided uncurated.

Spanning cysteine to phenylalanine, the CDR3 consists of 15 amino acids. Just CDR3 DNA is preserved here, 45 bases in frame from base 1. Looking up the germline V gene yields CDR1 MNHEY and CDR2 SVGAGI. Here V drops 5 bases and J drops 7 bases, and the junction holds 11 bases not matched to any gene. This receptor chain uses TRBV6-5 and TRBJ1-5; TRBD1 matches 7 bases in the middle. Sequenced sample: peripheral blood. The TCR originated in a middle-aged man who had recovered from COVID-19. The CDR3 amino acid sequence is: CASSSHRGTGQPQHF. The nucleotide sequence is TGTGCCAGCAGTAGCCACAGGGGAACGGGGCAGCCCCAGCATTTT.